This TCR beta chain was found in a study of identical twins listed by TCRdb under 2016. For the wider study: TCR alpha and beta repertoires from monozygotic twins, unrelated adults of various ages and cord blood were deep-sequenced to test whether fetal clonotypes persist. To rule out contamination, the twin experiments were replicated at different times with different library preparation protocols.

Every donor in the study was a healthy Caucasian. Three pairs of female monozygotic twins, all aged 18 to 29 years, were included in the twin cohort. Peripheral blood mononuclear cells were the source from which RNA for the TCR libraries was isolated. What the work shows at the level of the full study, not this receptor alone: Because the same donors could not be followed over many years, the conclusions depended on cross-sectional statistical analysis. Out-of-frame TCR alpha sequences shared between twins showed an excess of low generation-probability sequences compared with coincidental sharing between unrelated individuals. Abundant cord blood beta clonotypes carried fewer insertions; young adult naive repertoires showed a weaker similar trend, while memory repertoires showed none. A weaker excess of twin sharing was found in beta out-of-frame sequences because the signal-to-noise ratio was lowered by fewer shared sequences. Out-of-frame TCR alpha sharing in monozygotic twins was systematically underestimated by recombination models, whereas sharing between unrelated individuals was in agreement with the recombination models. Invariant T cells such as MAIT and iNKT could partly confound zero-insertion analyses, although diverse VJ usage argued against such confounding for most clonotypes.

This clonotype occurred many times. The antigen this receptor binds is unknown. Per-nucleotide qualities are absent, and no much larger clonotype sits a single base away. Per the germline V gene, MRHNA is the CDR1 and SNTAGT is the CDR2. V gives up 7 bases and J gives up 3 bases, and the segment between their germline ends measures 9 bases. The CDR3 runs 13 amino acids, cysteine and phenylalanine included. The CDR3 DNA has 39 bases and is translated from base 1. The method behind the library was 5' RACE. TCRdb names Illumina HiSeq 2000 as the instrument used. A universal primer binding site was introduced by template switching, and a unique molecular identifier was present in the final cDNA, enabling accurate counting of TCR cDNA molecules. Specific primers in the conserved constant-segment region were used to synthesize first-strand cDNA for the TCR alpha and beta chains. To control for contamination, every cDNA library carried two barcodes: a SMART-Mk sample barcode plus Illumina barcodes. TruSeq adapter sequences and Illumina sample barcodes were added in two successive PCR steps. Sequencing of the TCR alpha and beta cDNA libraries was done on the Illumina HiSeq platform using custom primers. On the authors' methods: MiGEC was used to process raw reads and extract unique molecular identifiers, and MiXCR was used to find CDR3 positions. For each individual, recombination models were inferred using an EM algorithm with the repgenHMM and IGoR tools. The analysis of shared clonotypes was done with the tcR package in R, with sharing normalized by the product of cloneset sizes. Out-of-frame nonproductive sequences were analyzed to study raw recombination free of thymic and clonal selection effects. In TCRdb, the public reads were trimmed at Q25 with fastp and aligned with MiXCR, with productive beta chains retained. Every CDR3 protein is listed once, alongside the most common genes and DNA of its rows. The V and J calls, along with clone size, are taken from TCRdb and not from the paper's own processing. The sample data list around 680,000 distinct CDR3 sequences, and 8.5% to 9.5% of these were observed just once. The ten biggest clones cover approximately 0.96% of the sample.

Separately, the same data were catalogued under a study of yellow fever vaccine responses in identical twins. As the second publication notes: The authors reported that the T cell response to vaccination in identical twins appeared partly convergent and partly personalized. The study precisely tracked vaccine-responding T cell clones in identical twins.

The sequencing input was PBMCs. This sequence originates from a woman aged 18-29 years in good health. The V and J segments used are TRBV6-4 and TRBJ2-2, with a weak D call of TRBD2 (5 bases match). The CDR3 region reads CASNPGDTGELFF. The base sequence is TGTGCCAGCAATCCCGGGGACACCGGGGAGCTGTTTTTT.